The subject of this entry is one T cell receptor (beta chain). What it recognizes is unknown. UMI labels and 5' RACE were used to prepare the TRB cDNA libraries. TCRdb reanalyzed the 5' RACE reads and collapses them to one entry per CDR3 protein, without DNA. The repertoire table contains tens of thousands of distinct CDR3 sequences. This record belongs to a study of CXCR3-negative and CXCR3-positive naive CD8 T cells. Study outcomes and limitations: Comparably high diversity marked both naive subsets, whereas memory CD8+ cells had much lower diversity. The study found CXCR3 expression partially decreased after cryopreservation and ran most assays on fresh PBMCs. CD5 surface expression was similar among naive subsets, and TCR strength was estimated by inference from TRB CDR3 properties. More hydrophobic TRB CDR3s occurred in CXCR3-positive than in CXCR3-negative naive cells. The study found that naive CXCR3-negative and CXCR3-positive cells shared TRBV-TRBJ usage, while memory cells differed.

The CDR3 loop spans 15 amino acids. The sample was naive CXCR3+ CD8+ T cells from blood. Subset given: CD45RO-CCR7+CD27+CD95- naive CD8+ T cells expressing CXCR3 (TNR3+). This chain connects TRBV12-3 or TRBV12-4 to TRBJ2-1; the D gene TCRdb calls, TRBD2, cannot be checked with no DNA. The TCR comes from a human donor in good health. Some clones in this sample may be carry-over from other donors' samples. CDR3 region: CASSRTSGGYNEQFF.